This T cell receptor beta chain appears in the sequencing data of a study of identical twins. Study-level results: In zero-insertion analyses, partial confounding could arise from invariant MAIT and iNKT cells. High-abundance cord blood beta clonotypes had fewer insertions; memory repertoires showed none. Findings came from cross-sectional statistics, without long-term follow-up of donors.

The trim removed 0 bases at V and 2 bases at J, leaving 7 bases unmatched. There are 16 residues in the CDR3. The germline gives CDR1 MGHRA, CDR2 YSYEKL. This clonotype has only a few counts. The antigen remains undetermined. TCRdb reprocessed the 5' RACE reads via MiXCR and lists one record per CDR3 protein. This sample has 230,000 or so distinct CDR3 sequences, with roughly 8.7% found just once. The same specimen was also included in a second study, on yellow fever vaccine responses in identical twins.

The source is a woman aged 18-29 years in good health. What was sequenced was CD8+ T cells sorted from blood. This chain connects TRBV4-1 to TRBJ2-7; 7 bases align to TRBD1. The CDR3 reads CASSQEGTDLTYEQYF. The CDR3 DNA is TGCGCCAGCAGCCAAGAGGGGACAGATTTAACCTACGAGCAGTACTTC.